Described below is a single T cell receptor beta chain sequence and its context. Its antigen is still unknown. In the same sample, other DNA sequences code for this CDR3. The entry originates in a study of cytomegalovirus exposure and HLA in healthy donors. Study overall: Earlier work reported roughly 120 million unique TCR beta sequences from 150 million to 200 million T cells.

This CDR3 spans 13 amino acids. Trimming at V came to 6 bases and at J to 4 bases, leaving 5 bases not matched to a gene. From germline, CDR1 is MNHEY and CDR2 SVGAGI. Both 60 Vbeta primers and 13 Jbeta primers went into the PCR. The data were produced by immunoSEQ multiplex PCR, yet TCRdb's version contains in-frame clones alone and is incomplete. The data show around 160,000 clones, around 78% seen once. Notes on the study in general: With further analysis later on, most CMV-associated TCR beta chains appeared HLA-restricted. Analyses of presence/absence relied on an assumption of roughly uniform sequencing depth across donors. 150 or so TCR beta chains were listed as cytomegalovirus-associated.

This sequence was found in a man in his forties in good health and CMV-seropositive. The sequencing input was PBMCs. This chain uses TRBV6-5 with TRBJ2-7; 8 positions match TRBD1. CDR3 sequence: CASSLRTGYEQYF. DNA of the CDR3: TGTGCCAGCAGCTTGAGGACAGGGTACGAGCAGTACTTC.